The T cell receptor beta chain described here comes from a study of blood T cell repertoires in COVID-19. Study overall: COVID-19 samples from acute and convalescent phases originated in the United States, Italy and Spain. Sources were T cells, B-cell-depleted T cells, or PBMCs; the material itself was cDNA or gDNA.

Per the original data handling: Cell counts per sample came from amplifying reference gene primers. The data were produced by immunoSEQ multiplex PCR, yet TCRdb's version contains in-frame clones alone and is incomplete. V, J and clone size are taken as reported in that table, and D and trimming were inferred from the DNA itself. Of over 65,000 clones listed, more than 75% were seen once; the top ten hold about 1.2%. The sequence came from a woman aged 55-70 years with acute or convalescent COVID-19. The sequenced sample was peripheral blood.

The CDR3 nucleotides read TGCGCCAGCAGCCAAGGCCCGGGTGATTCCCGCACCGGGGAGCTGTTTTTT. Encoded protein: CASSQGPGDSRTGELFF. The chain has TRBV4-3 and TRBJ2-2, with no clear D. CDR3 size: 17 residues. V lost 1 base, J lost 4 bases, and 16 bases lay in between. Germline V CDR1 and CDR2: LGHNA, YSLEER.